A single sample is the source of the 29 T cell receptor beta chains below, sequenced in a study of T-cell memory formation after mild COVID-19. Using its own MiXCR run on the 5' RACE reads, TCRdb lists one record per CDR3 protein. The profile shows 350,000 to 550,000 distinct CDR3 sequences, more than 15% of them singletons. Sequenced input: PBMCs or a T cell subset sorted from them (not recorded which). The receptors were sampled from a man aged 18 to 30 who had mild COVID-19 (a few samples of this study predate the infection). Cell type and time point are not known.

This chain links TRBV27 with TRBJ2-5, with D possibly matching TRBD2 (6 bases). Between the trimmed V and J ends, which lost 8 bases and 5 bases, there was a span of 18 bases. The CDR3 is made up of 14 amino acids. Germline V lookup: CDR1 MNHEY, CDR2 SMNVEV (reference sequence). In nucleotides, the CDR3 is TGTGCCAGCTCCCCCCGGAGGGCGGGCGAGACCCAGTACTTC. Protein sequence: CASSPRRAGETQYF.

This clonotype appeared a few times. This chain uses TRBV12-3 or TRBV12-4 with TRBJ1-6; perhaps TRBD1 as D (5 bases). The CDR3 length is 16 residues. V gave up 7 bases and J gave up 7 bases, with 20 bases separating them. The CDR3: CASTLGPYWGNSPLHF. Here the CDR3 DNA reads TGTGCCAGCACCTTGGGTCCCTACTGGGGGAATTCACCCCTCCACTTT.

This clonotype was seen a few times. The CDR3: CASSQGGGNHNEQFF. CDR3 DNA sequence: TGTGCCAGCAGCCAAGGGGGGGGAAACCACAATGAGCAGTTCTTC. V gene TRBV5-4 combines with J gene TRBJ2-1, with TRBD2 as a possible D gene (7 bases). V was cut by 4 bases and J by 5 bases, with 16 bases left in between. There are 15 residues in the CDR3. Germline V CDR1 and CDR2: SGHNT, YYREEE (reference sequence).

In regard to this clonotype: One junction end disagrees with the germline gene, perhaps due to a read error. The chain joins TRBV6-5 to TRBJ1-6; D is perhaps TRBD1 (5 bases). From germline, CDR1 is MNHEY and CDR2 SVGAGI. The CDR3 spans 14 residues. The CDR3 region is CASSYHQGSSPVHF. The CDR3 region has the DNA TGTGCCAGCAGTTACCATCAGGGAAGCTCACCCGTCCACTTT.

The V call is TRBV25-1, the J call TRBJ2-3; D remains ambiguous. Germline-derived CDR1 and CDR2 are MGHDK and SYGVNS. The CDR3 length is 16 residues. Trimming removed 8 bases from V and 0 bases from J, with 18 bases in between. CDR3 protein: CASHPGRAPSTDTQYF. In DNA form, the CDR3 reads TGTGCCAGCCACCCCGGTAGGGCCCCAAGCACAGATACGCAGTATTTT.

This chain uses TRBV6-5 with TRBJ2-2; 10 nucleotides align to TRBD2. Germline V gene lookup returns CDR1 MNHEY and CDR2 SVGAGI. Trimming took 2 bases from V and 7 from J; bases not matched to a gene: 4. There are 15 residues in the CDR3. The CDR3 nucleotides are TGTGCCAGCAGTTACAGCGGGGGGGTCGTCGGGGAGCTGTTTTTT. Protein product: CASSYSGGVVGELFF.

This clonotype has just a few counts. This chain joins TRBV29-1 and TRBJ2-2, with 7 bases aligning to TRBD1. CDR1 is SQVTM, CDR2 ANQGSEA, per germline. The CDR3 has 15 residues. With 1 base clipped from V and 3 bases from J, the junction kept 5 bases outside the gene matches. CDR3 coding DNA: TGCAGCGTTGAAGTTCGGGACAGTTACACCGGGGAGCTGTTTTTT. The encoded protein is CSVEVRDSYTGELFF.

The chain uses TRBV14 and TRBJ2-5; unclear D gene. The germline CDR1 and CDR2 sequences are SGHDN and FVKESK. Trimming left V 6 bases short and J 2 bases short, with 10 bases between. The length of the CDR3 is 13 residues. The CDR3 bases are TGTGCCAGCAGTCAGTACCTACAAGAGACCCAGTACTTC. It translates to CASSQYLQETQYF. Drawing the rest from reference TRBV14 and TRBJ2-5, the complete variable domain is EAGVTQFPSHSVIEKGQTVTLRCDPISGHDNLYWYRRVMGKEIKFLLHFVKESKQDESGMPNNRFLAERTGGTYSTLKVQPAELEDSGVYFCASSQYLQETQYFGPGTRLLVL.

The V call is TRBV27, the J call TRBJ2-3; D is unresolved. Trimming shortened V by 4 bases and J by 6 bases, and 26 bases separated the two germline ends. Germline CDR1 reads MNHEY; CDR2 reads SMNVEV (reference sequence). The CDR3 is made up of 18 amino acids. The DNA of the CDR3 is TGTGCCAGCAGTTCTCGCGACTCCCCTAGTGCCTGGCAGGATACGCAGTATTTT. Protein sequence: CASSSRDSPSAWQDTQYF.

This chain connects TRBV7-2 to TRBJ1-1; D not resolved. The CDR3 loop spans 14 amino acids. CDR1 and CDR2 (germline): SGHTA, FQGNSA. V lost 1 base, J lost 3 bases, and 9 bases lay in between. In DNA form, the CDR3 reads TGTGCCAGCAGCTTAGTCCGGGGTTACACTGAAGCTTTCTTT. Translation gives CASSLVRGYTEAFF. Full variable domain (missing parts from reference TRBV7-2 and TRBJ1-1): GAGVSQSPSNKVTEKGKDVELRCDPISGHTALYWYRQSLGQGLEFLIYFQGNSAPDKSGLPSDRFSAERTGGSVSTLTIQRTQQEDSAVYLCASSLVRGYTEAFFGQGTRLTVV.

In its sample, this clonotype was seen a few times. V and J are TRBV2 and TRBJ2-7; D remains unclear. Germline-derived CDR1 and CDR2 are SNHLY and FYNNEI. The CDR3 runs to 13 residues. Trimming shortened V by 4 bases and J by 2 bases, and 9 bases separated the two germline ends. The DNA for the CDR3 is TGTGCCAGCAGTGTCTCGGTGGCCTACGAGCAGTACGTC. This gives the protein CASSVSVAYEQYV.

This clonotype has at least ten counts. At one end the junction does not follow the germline gene, possibly because of a read error. The chain joins TRBV5-1 to TRBJ1-2; D not resolved. Germline CDR1 is SGHRS and CDR2 is YFSETQ. This CDR3 is 13 amino acids long. The CDR3, as DNA: TGTGCCAGCAGCCCGGGAGACAACTATGGCTACACCTTC. This encodes CASSPGDNYGYTF.

The chain couples TRBV14 to TRBJ2-7, with a weak D call TRBD2 (5 bases). The CDR3 runs 15 residues. Germline values: CDR1 SGHDN, CDR2 FVKESK. Trimming pared 5 bases from V and 5 bases from J, leaving 19 bases between. The CDR3 loop is CASSWRASRADEQYF. CDR3 DNA sequence: TGTGCCAGCAGCTGGCGGGCTTCTCGCGCCGACGAGCAGTACTTC.

This clonotype has a count of ten or more. The J gene is TRBJ1-4, the V gene TRBV12-3 or TRBV12-4; TRBD1 matches 10 bases. V shed 5 bases, J shed 5 bases, and the junction held 5 bases outside the gene matches. This CDR3 has 15 residues. The CDR3, as DNA: TGTGCCAGCAGTAAACGGACAGGGGGAAATGAAAAACTGTTTTTT. Its translation is CASSKRTGGNEKLFF.

This clonotype has just a few counts. The CDR3 sequence: CASSSRDRGFVYTEAFF. The CDR3 DNA reads TGTGCCAGCAGTAGCCGCGACAGGGGGTTCGTATACACTGAAGCTTTCTTT. The chain links TRBV5-6 to TRBJ1-1; 9 bases align to TRBD1. Germline loops: CDR1 SGHDT, CDR2 YYEEEE. Losses at the gene ends were 5 bases for V and 3 bases for J; bases not matched to a gene: 14. The CDR3 covers 17 residues.

The chain couples TRBV5-1 to TRBJ2-6; 11 positions agree with TRBD1. Germline V gene data show CDR1 as SGHRS and CDR2 as YFSETQ. The trim removed 0 bases at V and 4 bases at J, leaving 3 bases unmatched. The length of the CDR3 is 17 residues. The CDR3 reads CASSLGTGGAGANVLTF. CDR3 DNA sequence: TGCGCCAGCAGCTTGGGGACAGGGGGCGCAGGGGCCAACGTCCTGACTTTC. The full variable domain, its missing parts supplied by reference TRBV5-1 and TRBJ2-6, is KAGVTQTPRYLIKTRGQQVTLSCSPISGHRSVSWYQQTPGQGLQFLFEYFSETQRNKGNFPGRFSGRQFSNSRSEMNVSTLELGDSALYLCASSLGTGGAGANVLTFGAGSRLTVL.

This clonotype came up a few times. The rearrangement links TRBV6-2 or TRBV6-3 to TRBJ1-5; tentative D call: TRBD1 (5 bases). Germline V lookup: CDR1 MNHEY, CDR2 SVGEGT. This CDR3 region has 17 residues. V lost 0 bases and J lost 4, with 16 bases in between. CDR3 loop: CASSYSKRGRGNQPQHF. The CDR3 bases are TGTGCCAGCAGTTACTCGAAGAGGGGTCGGGGAAATCAGCCCCAGCATTTT.

The genes are TRBV11-2 and TRBJ1-2; D might be TRBD1 (5 bases). This CDR3 is built from 14 residues. Looked up from germline, CDR1 is SGHAT and CDR2 is FQNNGV. V was cut by 5 bases and J by 0 bases, with 10 bases left in between. The CDR3 DNA sequence: TGTGCCAGCAGCCGGACACCCGCTAACTATGGCTACACCTTC. Its translation is CASSRTPANYGYTF.

This clonotype was recorded a few times. The rearrangement uses TRBV5-6 and TRBJ2-5; 7 bases are shared with TRBD2. Trimming removed 4 bases from V and 4 bases from J; junction bases left unmatched: 7. In germline, CDR1 is SGHDT, CDR2 YYEEEE. The length of the CDR3 is 14 residues. The CDR3 is CASSTRDYRETQYF. The DNA of the CDR3 is TGTGCCAGCAGCACCCGGGACTACCGAGAGACCCAGTACTTC. The complete variable domain, with remaining parts taken from reference TRBV5-6 and TRBJ2-5, reads DAGVTQSPTHLIKTRGQQVTLRCSPKSGHDTVSWYQQALGQGPQFIFQYYEEEERQRGNFPDRFSGHQFPNYSSELNVNALLLGDSALYLCASSTRDYRETQYFGPGTRLLVL.

V gene TRBV30 combines with J gene TRBJ1-4; possible D gene TRBD1, 5 bases. Germline CDR1 GTSNPN, CDR2 SVGIG (reference sequence). The CDR3 has 12 amino acids. Between the trimmed V and J ends, which lost 2 bases and 10 bases, there was a span of 11 bases. CDR3 in amino acids: CAWSLGPGKLFF. The DNA for the CDR3 is TGTGCCTGGAGTCTGGGGCCGGGAAAACTGTTTTTT.

V gene TRBV12-3 or TRBV12-4 combines with J gene TRBJ2-7; weak D call: TRBD2 (7 bases). Trimming cost V 7 bases and J 3 bases, with 16 bases left between them. The CDR3 covers 14 residues. The CDR3 region has the DNA TGTGCCAGCACCACCGTCGGGGGGCACTACGAGCAGTACTTC. This sequence encodes CASTTVGGHYEQYF.

The gene calls are TRBV7-9 and TRBJ2-5; D gene ambiguous. V lost 2 bases and J 0 bases, leaving 10 bases between the germline ends. The CDR3 length is 15 residues. Germline CDR1 reads SEHNR; CDR2 reads FQNEAQ (reference sequence). DNA of the CDR3: TGTGCCAGCAGCTTATACCAAACGTACCAAGAGACCCAGTACTTC. It translates to CASSLYQTYQETQYF. Supplemented by reference TRBV7-9 and TRBJ2-5, the full variable domain reads DTGVSQNPRHKITKRGQNVTFRCDPISEHNRLYWYRQTLGQGPEFLTYFQNEAQLEKSRLLSDRFSAERPKGSFSTLEIQRTEQGDSAMYLCASSLYQTYQETQYFGPGTRLLVL.

The chain couples TRBV4-1 to TRBJ2-4; D possibly uses TRBD1 or TRBD2 (6 bases each). This CDR3 is built from 15 residues. V lost 1 base to trimming and J lost 8 bases, with 15 bases between them. Per germline, CDR1 MGHRA and CDR2 YSYEKL. The CDR3 nucleotides are TGCGCCAGCAGCCAAGGGAGGGCGCGGACAGACATTCAGTACTTC. This sequence encodes CASSQGRARTDIQYF.

The sample holds a few counts of this clonotype. V usage is TRBV7-9 and J usage is TRBJ2-3; D possibly matches TRBD1 or TRBD2 (5 bases each). V lost 2 bases to trimming and J lost 9 bases, with 15 bases between them. The CDR3 has 14 amino acids. Germline V gene sequence: CDR1 SEHNR, CDR2 FQNEAQ (reference sequence). The CDR3 protein is CASSLQSRGQTQYF. CDR3 coding DNA: TGTGCCAGCAGCTTACAGTCCCGGGGCCAAACGCAGTATTTT. Supplemented by reference TRBV7-9 and TRBJ2-3, the full variable domain reads DTGVSQNPRHKITKRGQNVTFRCDPISEHNRLYWYRQTLGQGPEFLTYFQNEAQLEKSRLLSDRFSAERPKGSFSTLEIQRTEQGDSAMYLCASSLQSRGQTQYFGPGTRLTVL.

The genes are TRBV2 and TRBJ1-2; D unclear. Trimming left V 0 bases short and J 4 bases short, with 15 bases between. The CDR3 extends over 16 amino acids. Germline V gene data show CDR1 as SNHLY and CDR2 as FYNNEI. The CDR3: CASSEARIGQSYGYTF. As DNA, the CDR3 is TGTGCCAGCAGTGAAGCGCGGATTGGGCAGAGCTATGGCTACACCTTC.

The chain uses TRBV19 and TRBJ1-1; 9 bases line up with TRBD1. The CDR3 loop spans 16 amino acids. Unmatched junction bases numbered 9, after V lost 2 bases and J lost 5 bases. CDR1 and CDR2 (germline): LNHDA, SQIVND (reference sequence). The CDR3 coding sequence is TGTGCCAGTAGTATACGGGCGACAGGGGGGAGGACTGAAGCTTTCTTT. Protein: CASSIRATGGRTEAFF.

The chain has TRBV3-1 and TRBJ2-2, with 9 bases identical to TRBD1. This CDR3 is 14 amino acids long. V shed 4 bases and J 7 bases; nucleotides not matched to a gene: 4. Germline V lookup: CDR1 LGHDT, CDR2 YNNKEL (reference sequence). The CDR3 coding sequence is TGTGCCAGCAGCCCCTGGACAGGGGTCGGGGAGCTGTTTTTT. Encoded protein: CASSPWTGVGELFF.

This clonotype was seen only a few times. The V and J genes are TRBV5-1 and TRBJ1-5; 8 bases map to TRBD1. The CDR3 covers 14 residues. CDR1 is SGHRS and CDR2 is YFSETQ in the germline V gene. V dropped 4 bases and J dropped 5; count of bases not matched to a gene: 5. The DNA of the CDR3 is TGCGCCAGCAGCCTGGACAGGGACCATCAGCCCCAGCATTTT. Residues: CASSLDRDHQPQHF.

This clonotype was detected only once. The genes are TRBV5-6 and TRBJ1-5; D not certain. V was cut by 4 bases and J by 2 bases, with 10 bases left in between. This CDR3 is built from 14 residues. Germline assignment: CDR1 SGHDT and CDR2 YYEEEE. The CDR3 sequence: CASSPGWGNQPQHF. The CDR3 nucleotides read TGTGCCAGCAGCCCTGGTTGGGGCAATCAGCCCCAGCATTTT.